In this sample, the clone carrying this T cell receptor (beta chain) turned up many times. Its matching antigen is unknown. Germline-derived CDR1 and CDR2 are SGHNT and YENEEA. Trimming removed 5 bases at V and 5 bases at J, with 12 bases between. The CDR3 covers 14 residues. These data belong to a study of HIV-infected patients and healthy controls. Follow-up blood was drawn about 14 weeks, roughly three months, after antiretroviral therapy began. No cell fractionation was done, so the repertoire covers all unsorted peripheral blood T cells. Study conclusions and caveats: Apparent post-therapy Gini recovery among HIV-infected patients was not reproduced with size-matched repertoires. Significant mean usage differences between HIV-infected patients and controls involved eight alpha and eight beta V genes. No HLA typing of donors was done in this study.

Alpha and beta constant-region primers primed reverse transcription of 500 to 550 ng RNA. Separate chain-specific third strand synthesis with multiplexing indices produced the alpha and beta libraries. Two random hexamers, added before amplification and joined, formed each molecule's 12-nucleotide barcode. Each CDR3 protein is one row after TCRdb ran MiXCR on the 5' RACE reads. Seen here are roughly 9,800 distinct CDR3 sequences, approximately 5.9% observed once, and the top ten hold over 25%. The receptor was isolated from an adult with HIV infection. The donor label of this sample is uncertain. The sample here was blood, taken during antiretroviral therapy. This sequence joins TRBV11-3 and TRBJ1-4; no reliable D call. CDR3 nucleotides: TGTGCCAGCAGCCCCGGGCGAGGGAATGAAAAACTGTTTTTT. Its translation: CASSPGRGNEKLFF.